Reported below is one TCR beta chain. No antigen is known for it. The sample comes from a study of graft-versus-host responses after intestinal transplantation. Study-level background: Multivisceral, liver-intestinal, or isolated intestinal transplants were given to recipients. Anti-thymocyte globulin induction was given to all recipients, followed by tacrolimus and steroids for roughly 3 years.

Study results and limitations: The authors found GvH clones in recipient marrow, some appearing first in ileum or blood. Graft-versus-host to host-versus-graft clonal ratios in allografts were high in patients with graft-donor T cell macrochimerism.

Trimming took 10 bases from V and 8 from J, leaving 21 bases between them. Germline loops: CDR1 ENHRY, CDR2 SYGVKD. The CDR3 is 14 amino acids. The table came from immunoSEQ multiplex PCR; TCRdb's copy has only in-frame clones and leaves some out. The table shows about 90,000 clones, with over 80% occurring only once. The chain links TRBV10-3 to TRBJ2-1; D might be TRBD1 (6 bases). This specimen was unstimulated CD8+ T cells sorted from spleen or lymph node cells, taken before intestinal transplant. This TCR came from a human donor who received an intestinal transplant. CDR3 in amino acids: CATSRDTRIDEQFF. The CDR3 DNA reads as TGTGCCACAAGCCGGGACACACGTATCGATGAGCAGTTCTTC.